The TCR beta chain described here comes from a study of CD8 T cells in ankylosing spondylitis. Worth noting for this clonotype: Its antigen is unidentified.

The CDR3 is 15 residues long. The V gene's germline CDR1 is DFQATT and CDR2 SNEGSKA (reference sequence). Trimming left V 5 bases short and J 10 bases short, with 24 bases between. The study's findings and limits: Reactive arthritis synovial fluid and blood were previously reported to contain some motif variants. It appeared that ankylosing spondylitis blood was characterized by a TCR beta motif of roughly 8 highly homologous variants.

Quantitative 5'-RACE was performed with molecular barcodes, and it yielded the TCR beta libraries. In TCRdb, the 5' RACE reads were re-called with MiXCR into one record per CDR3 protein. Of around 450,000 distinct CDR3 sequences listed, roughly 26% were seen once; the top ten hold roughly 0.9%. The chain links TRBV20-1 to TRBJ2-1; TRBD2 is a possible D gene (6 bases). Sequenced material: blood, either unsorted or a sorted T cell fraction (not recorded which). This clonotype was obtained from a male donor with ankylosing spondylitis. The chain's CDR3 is CSADPRDWLGGEQFF. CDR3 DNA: TGCAGTGCTGATCCCCGGGACTGGCTGGGAGGCGAGCAGTTCTTC.